This entry describes one T cell receptor beta chain. Germline lookup yields CDR1 LGHNA and CDR2 YNFKEQ. The CDR3 is made up of 13 amino acids. These data are taken from a study of T cells expressing NK-cell markers. From its re-call of the 5' RACE reads, TCRdb lists each CDR3 protein once, without DNA. This repertoire includes some 460,000 distinct CDR3 sequences. The sequenced material came from blood T cells: a sorted CD56 or NKG2C T cell subset, CD4+ or CD8+ T cells, or bulk PBMC T cells (not recorded which). This receptor was taken from a woman aged 50 to 60 in good health. The chain recombines TRBV4-2 with TRBJ2-3. The CDR3 sequence: CASSQAYRETQYF.